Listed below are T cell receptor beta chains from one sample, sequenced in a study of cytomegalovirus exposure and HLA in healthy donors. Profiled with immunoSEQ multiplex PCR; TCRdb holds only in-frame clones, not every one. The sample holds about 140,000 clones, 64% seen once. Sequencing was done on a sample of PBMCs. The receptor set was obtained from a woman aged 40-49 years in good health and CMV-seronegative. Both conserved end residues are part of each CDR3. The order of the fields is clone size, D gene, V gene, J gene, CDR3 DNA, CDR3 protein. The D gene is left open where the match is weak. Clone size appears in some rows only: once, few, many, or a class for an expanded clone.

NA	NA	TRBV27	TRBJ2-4	TGTGCCAGCAGTTTATCCCCGCGGGGTTCGAGAAGCATTCAGTACTTC	CASSLSPRGSRSIQYF
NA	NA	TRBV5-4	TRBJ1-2	TGTGCCAGCAGCTTGGACAGGGAGGGCTACACCTTC	CASSLDREGYTF
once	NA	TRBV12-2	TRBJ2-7	TGTGCAAGTCGTCCTGCCGGGACAAAAAAACCCTACGAGCAGTACTTC	CASRPAGTKKPYEQYF
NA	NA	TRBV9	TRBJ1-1	TGTGCCAGCAGTACCAACGCGGGGACTGAAGCTTTCTTT	CASSTNAGTEAFF
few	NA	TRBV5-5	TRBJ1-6	TGTGCCAGCAGTCTTCCCGACAGGAGCTCGTTCACCCTCCACTTT	CASSLPDRSSFTLHF
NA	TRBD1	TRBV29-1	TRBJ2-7	TGCAGCGTTGAGGAATCGACAGGGCTTTTCTCCTACGAGCAGTACTTC	CSVEESTGLFSYEQYF
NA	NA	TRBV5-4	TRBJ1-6	TGTGCCAGCAGCTTGGGGGTCCCGGGGGGCCCTTATAATTCACCCCTCCACTTT	CASSLGVPGGPYNSPLHF
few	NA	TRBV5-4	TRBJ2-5	TGTGCCAGCAGCTTGGGACAAACCCAAGAGACCCAGTACTTC	CASSLGQTQETQYF
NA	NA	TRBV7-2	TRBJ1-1	TGTGCCAGCAGCTTATTTGCGTCGAACACTGAAGCTTTCTTT	CASSLFASNTEAFF
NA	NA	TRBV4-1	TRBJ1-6	TGCGCCAGCAGCCAAGACGGGGGGGGTAATTCACCCCTCCACTTT	CASSQDGGGNSPLHF
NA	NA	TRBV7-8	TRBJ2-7	TGTGCCAGCAGCTTAGTACAGGCTAGCTCCTACGAGCAGTACTTC	CASSLVQASSYEQYF
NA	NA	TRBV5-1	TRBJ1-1	TGCGCCAGCTCCCCGACCGGGACTGAAGCTTTCTTT	CASSPTGTEAFF
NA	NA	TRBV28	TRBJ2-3	TGTGCCAGCAAGGTAGGACTACCGGCTCAGGATACGCAGTATTTT	CASKVGLPAQDTQYF
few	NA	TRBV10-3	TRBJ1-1	TGTGCCATCAGTGAGTCAAAGCGGGGTTACCTCACTGAAGCTTTCTTT	CAISESKRGYLTEAFF
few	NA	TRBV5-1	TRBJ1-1	TGCGCCAGCAGCCCGACCCCGAGGTGGGGCGAGAACACTGAAGCTTTCTTT	CASSPTPRWGENTEAFF
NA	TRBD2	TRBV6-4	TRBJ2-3	TGTGCCAGCAGTGCGACTAGCGGGGGAACAGATACGCAGTATTTT	CASSATSGGTDTQYF
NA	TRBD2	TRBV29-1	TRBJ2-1	TGCAGCGTCCAGCGGGGGGGCCGGCAGTTCTTC	CSVQRGGRQFF
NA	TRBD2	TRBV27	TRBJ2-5	TGTGCCAGCAGTTTACGAGCGGGGGGGCCAGAGACCCAGTACTTC	CASSLRAGGPETQYF
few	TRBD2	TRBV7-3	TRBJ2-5	TGTGCCAGCAGCTTAACAGGGACTAGCGGTAAAGAGACCCAGTACTTC	CASSLTGTSGKETQYF
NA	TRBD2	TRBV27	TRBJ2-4	TGTGCCAGCAGTTTATCGTACCCTGGACTAGCGGGAAGAAACATTCAGTACTTC	CASSLSYPGLAGRNIQYF
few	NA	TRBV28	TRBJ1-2	TGTGCCAGCATCTCGGGTAGGGGGTATGGCTACACCTTC	CASISGRGYGYTF
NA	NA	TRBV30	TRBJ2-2	TGTGCCTGGAGTCTGGCCCCGAACACCGGGGAGCTGTTTTTT	CAWSLAPNTGELFF
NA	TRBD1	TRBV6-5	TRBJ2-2	TGTGCCAGCAGCCGACAGGGGGCGCTTACCGGGGAGCTGTTTTTT	CASSRQGALTGELFF
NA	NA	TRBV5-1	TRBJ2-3	TGCGCCAGCAGCTTCTCCGGAGATACGCAGTATTTT	CASSFSGDTQYF
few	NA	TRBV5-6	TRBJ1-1	TGTGCCAGCAGCCCCAGGGGCCAGATAGAAGCTTTCTTT	CASSPRGQIEAFF
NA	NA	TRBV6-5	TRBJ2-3	TGTGCCAGCAGTTCCCTCGGGGGAGGAGATACGCAGTATTTT	CASSSLGGGDTQYF
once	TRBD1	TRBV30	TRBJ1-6	TGTGCCTGGAGTGTACGGGACAGGGGAAACTCACCCCTCCACTTT	CAWSVRDRGNSPLHF
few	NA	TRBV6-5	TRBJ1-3	TGTGCCAGCGCCATGACAGTGCCGGGAAACACCATATATTTT	CASAMTVPGNTIYF
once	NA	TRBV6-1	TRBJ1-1	TGTGCCAGCAGGGGCACTGAAGATTTCTTT	CASRGTEDFF
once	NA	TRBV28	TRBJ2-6	TGTGCCAGCAGTTTACCCGCCGGCTCTGGGGCCAACGTCCTGACTTTC	CASSLPAGSGANVLTF
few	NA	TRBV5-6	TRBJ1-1	TGTGCCACCAGCATAGGAGAATACACTGAAGCTTTCTTT	CATSIGEYTEAFF
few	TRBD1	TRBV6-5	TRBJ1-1	TGTGCCATCAGGGCAGGGGGGAACACTGAAGCTTTCTTT	CAIRAGGNTEAFF
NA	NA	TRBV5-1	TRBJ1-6	TGCGCCAGCAGCTTGGATCCGTATTCACCCCTCCACTTT	CASSLDPYSPLHF
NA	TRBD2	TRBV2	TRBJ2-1	TGTGCCAGCAGTGAGTCAGGACTAGCGGGGGGGCTTAGTCAGTTCTTC	CASSESGLAGGLSQFF
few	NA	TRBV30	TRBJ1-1	TGTGCCTGGAGGAAACATATCACTGAAGCTTTCTTT	CAWRKHITEAFF
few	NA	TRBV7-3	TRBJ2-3	TGTGCCAGCAGCTTAGACCCCGGGTTTGGAGATACGCAGTATTTT	CASSLDPGFGDTQYF
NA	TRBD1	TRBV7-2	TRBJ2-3	TGTGCCAGCAGCTCCCGACAGGGTTCAGATACGCAGTATTTT	CASSSRQGSDTQYF
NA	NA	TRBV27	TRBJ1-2	TGTGCCAGCAGTCCGACGGGCCGGGGGGACTATGGCTACACCTTC	CASSPTGRGDYGYTF
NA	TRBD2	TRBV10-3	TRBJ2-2	TGTGCCATCAGCGGGGGGGGCCCCACCGGGGAGCTGTTTTTT	CAISGGGPTGELFF
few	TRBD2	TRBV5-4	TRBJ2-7	TGTGCCAGCAGCTTAGGCGGGGGGCAGAACGAGCAGTACTTC	CASSLGGGQNEQYF
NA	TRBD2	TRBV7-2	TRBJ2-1	TGTGCCAGCAGCTTTCTAGCGGGGAGCAATGAGCAGTTCTTC	CASSFLAGSNEQFF